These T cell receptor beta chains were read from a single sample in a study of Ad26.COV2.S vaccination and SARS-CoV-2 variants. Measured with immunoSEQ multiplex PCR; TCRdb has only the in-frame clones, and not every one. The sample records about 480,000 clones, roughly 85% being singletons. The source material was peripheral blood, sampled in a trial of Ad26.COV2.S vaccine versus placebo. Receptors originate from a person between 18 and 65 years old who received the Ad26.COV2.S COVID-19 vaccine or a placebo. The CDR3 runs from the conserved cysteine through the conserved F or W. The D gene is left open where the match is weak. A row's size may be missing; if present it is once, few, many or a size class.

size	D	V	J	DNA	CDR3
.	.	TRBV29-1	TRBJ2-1	TGCAGCGTTATTGGGGGAGCGCTTTCCTACAATGAGCAGTTCTTC	CSVIGGALSYNEQFF
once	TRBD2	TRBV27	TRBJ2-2	TGTGCCAGCAGTTTATCTAGCGGGAGGGAACTAGCGGGGGAGCTGTTTTTT	CASSLSSGRELAGELFF
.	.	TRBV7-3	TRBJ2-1	TGTGCCAGCAGCTTGGCCTTCGGGAGCTCCTACAATGAGCAGTTCTTC	CASSLAFGSSYNEQFF
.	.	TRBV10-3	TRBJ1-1	TGTGCCATCAGTGCCCACTGGGGGGGACAAGCTTTCTTT	CAISAHWGGQAFF
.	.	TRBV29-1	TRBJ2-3	TGCAGCGGAGAGTTAGGGACAGATACGCAGTATTTT	CSGELGTDTQYF
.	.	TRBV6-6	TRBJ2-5	TGTGCCAGCAGTTACTCGAGACTACTCCAAGAGACCCAGTACTTC	CASSYSRLLQETQYF
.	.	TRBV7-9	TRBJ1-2	TGTGCCAGCAGCTTAGGGACGACAGGAACTTCCTATGGCTACACCTTC	CASSLGTTGTSYGYTF
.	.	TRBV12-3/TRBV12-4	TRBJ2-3	TGTGCCAGCAGCCGGTTGGCAGATACGCAGTATTTT	CASSRLADTQYF
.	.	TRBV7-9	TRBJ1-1	TGTGCCAGCAGCTCCCACAGACAATTTAACACTGAAGCTTTCTTT	CASSSHRQFNTEAFF
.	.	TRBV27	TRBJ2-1	TGTGCCAGCAGTTCACCGGGCGGCTACAATGAGCAGTTCTTC	CASSSPGGYNEQFF
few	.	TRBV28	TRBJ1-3	TGTGCCAGCAAAGAGGCTGGAAACACCATATATTTT	CASKEAGNTIYF
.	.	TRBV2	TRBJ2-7	TGTGCCAGCAGTGAGCTGGGAGTTGGCGAGCAGTACTTC	CASSELGVGEQYF
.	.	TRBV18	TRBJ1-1	TGTGCCAGCTCACTAGACAGATTCACTGAAGCTTTCTTT	CASSLDRFTEAFF
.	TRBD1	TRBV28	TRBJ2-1	TGTGCCAGCAGTTCGACCGGGACAGGGGCTCTCAATGAGCAGTTCTTC	CASSSTGTGALNEQFF
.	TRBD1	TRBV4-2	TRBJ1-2	TGTGCCAGCAGCCGCCAGGGGGACAGCAACTATGGCTACACCTTC	CASSRQGDSNYGYTF